The 32 T cell receptor beta chains presented below share a single source sample, sequenced in a study of CD8 T cells in ankylosing spondylitis. The study's findings and limits: A TCR beta motif of several highly homologous variants appeared characteristic of ankylosing spondylitis blood.

TCRdb fed the 5' RACE reads into MiXCR, producing one record per CDR3 protein. Among roughly 700,000 distinct CDR3 sequences listed, around 20% were seen once. These TCRs' antigens remain unknown. Material: blood, either unsorted or a sorted T cell fraction (not recorded which). The receptor source for this set is a male donor with ankylosing spondylitis.

Only a few counts were recorded for this clonotype. This sequence joins TRBV29-1 and TRBJ2-1, with D tentatively TRBD2 (6 bases). V shed 3 bases and J shed 6 bases, with 12 bases lying between them. From germline, CDR1 is SQVTM and CDR2 ANQGSEA. This CDR3 region has 13 residues. The CDR3 nucleotides are TGCAGCGTTGAGTTTCCGGAGGGCAATGAGCAGTTCTTC. Protein: CSVEFPEGNEQFF.

The chain joins TRBV5-1 to TRBJ2-7; 7 nucleotides agree with TRBD1. The J segment lost 4 bases and the V segment lost 4 bases, leaving 8 bases of the junction unmatched. The CDR3 consists of 14 residues. The germline CDR1 and CDR2 sequences are SGHRS and YFSETQ. CDR3 DNA sequence: TGCGCCAGCAGCCTAGGGACAGCCATTTACGAGCAGTACTTC. As protein: CASSLGTAIYEQYF.

V gene TRBV9 combines with J gene TRBJ2-3; 12 bases fit TRBD1. The CDR3 extends over 15 amino acids. Germline values: CDR1 SGDLS, CDR2 YYNGEE. Trimming cost V 4 bases and J 5 bases; bases outside gene matches: 5. The CDR3 DNA reads TGTGCCAGCAGCCCGTGGGACAGGGGGCGAGATACGCAGTATTTT. Its translation is CASSPWDRGRDTQYF.

The rearrangement uses TRBV28 and TRBJ1-3; maybe TRBD1 (6 bases). V gave up 5 bases and J gave up 0 bases, with 11 bases separating them. Germline V CDR1 and CDR2: MDHEN, SYDVKM. The CDR3 sequence is 15 residues long. The CDR3 here is CASSLGQYSGNTIYF. In DNA, the CDR3 is TGTGCCAGCAGTCTAGGACAGTACTCTGGAAACACCATATATTTT. Complete variable domain (other parts from reference TRBV28 and TRBJ1-3): DVKVTQSSRYLVKRTGEKVFLECVQDMDHENMFWYRQDPGLGLRLIYFSYDVKMKEKGDIPEGYSVSREKKERFSLILESASTNQTSMYLCASSLGQYSGNTIYFGEGSWLTVV.

The sample holds many counts of this clonotype. The CDR3 here is CSARFGEEFYPEAFF. CDR3 sequence (DNA): TGCAGTGCTAGATTCGGAGAGGAGTTTTACCCGGAAGCTTTCTTT. The V gene is TRBV20-1, the J gene TRBJ1-1, with D uncertain. The CDR3 is 15 amino acids. Germline values: CDR1 DFQATT, CDR2 SNEGSKA (reference sequence). The V end lost 2 bases, the J end lost 8 bases, and 21 bases lay between the germline ends.

V gene TRBV6-2 or TRBV6-3 combines with J gene TRBJ1-1; D is ambiguous. Trimming left V 8 bases short and J 1 base short, with 17 bases between. The CDR3 is made up of 15 amino acids. Per the germline V gene, CDR1 is MNHEY and CDR2 is SVGEGT. The CDR3 spells CASLERHRANTEAFF. The CDR3 nucleotides are TGTGCCAGCCTGGAAAGGCACAGAGCGAACACTGAAGCTTTCTTT.

This clonotype was observed a few times. The V and J genes are TRBV7-8 and TRBJ1-6; D remains unclear. The CDR3 has 14 amino acids. The germline V and J ends were trimmed by 3 bases and 9 bases, with 12 bases remaining between them. Germline V gene lookup returns CDR1 SGHVS and CDR2 FQNEAQ. The CDR3 loop reads CASSFTPTGSPLHF. CDR3 bases: TGTGCCAGCAGCTTTACCCCTACGGGTTCACCCCTCCACTTT. The variable domain in full, with the rest retrieved from reference TRBV7-8 and TRBJ1-6, is GAGVSQSPRYKVAKRGQDVALRCDPISGHVSLFWYQQALGQGPEFLTYFQNEAQLDKSGLPSDRFFAERPEGSVSTLKIQRTQQEDSAVYLCASSFTPTGSPLHFGNGTRLTVT.

Within the sample, this clonotype is medium-sized. The chain has TRBV12-3 or TRBV12-4 and TRBJ2-2; maybe TRBD2 (6 bases). The V gene lost 5 bases and the J gene lost 1 base, with 8 bases spanning the gap. The length of the CDR3 is 14 residues. CDR3 nucleotides: TGTGCCAGCAGTGCTAGCGTGAACACCGGGGAGCTGTTTTTT. Its translation: CASSASVNTGELFF.

This clonotype was observed once. This CDR3 reads CASSYSTSGRARAYNEQFF. The CDR3 DNA sequence: TGTGCCAGCAGTTACTCCACTAGCGGGAGAGCTAGGGCCTACAATGAGCAGTTCTTC. J is TRBJ2-1 and V is TRBV6-5; 11 nucleotides match TRBD2. J lost 2 bases, V lost 0 bases, and 9 bases had no gene match. Germline CDR1 MNHEY, CDR2 SVGAGI. This CDR3 region has 19 residues.

This chain joins TRBV9 and TRBJ1-2; no clear D gene. The CDR3 has 15 residues. Germline V gene lookup returns CDR1 SGDLS and CDR2 YYNGEE. V dropped 0 bases and J dropped 0 bases, with 9 bases sitting between them. The chain's CDR3 is CASSVGHSANYGYTF. The CDR3 nucleotides read TGTGCCAGCAGCGTAGGGCACAGCGCTAACTATGGCTACACCTTC.

There are a few counts of this clonotype. The chain combines TRBV2 with TRBJ2-1, with D possibly TRBD2 on 6 matching bases. In germline, CDR1 is SNHLY, CDR2 FYNNEI. The V end lost 7 bases, the J end lost 3 bases, and 10 bases lay between the germline ends. The CDR3 covers 13 residues. This chain's CDR3 is CASMEGHYNEQFF. In nucleotides, the CDR3 is TGTGCCAGCATGGAGGGGCACTACAATGAGCAGTTCTTC.

This clonotype was detected a few times. The chain uses TRBV27 and TRBJ2-3; D not certain. Germline CDR1 is MNHEY and CDR2 is SMNVEV (reference sequence). The CDR3 has 16 amino acids. Trimming removed 5 bases from V and 0 bases from J, with 15 bases in between. DNA for the CDR3: TGTGCCAGCAGTCCCCGGATCCTCGGGAGCACAGATACGCAGTATTTT. Translated, it gives CASSPRILGSTDTQYF.

This clonotype was counted only a few times. The rearrangement uses TRBV7-9 and TRBJ2-7; D unresolved. This CDR3 is 14 amino acids long. Trimming removed 1 base from V and 3 bases from J, with 10 bases in between. The germline CDR1 and CDR2 sequences are SEHNR and FQNEAQ (reference sequence). The CDR3 loop is CASSLGTAYYEQYF. The CDR3 DNA is TGTGCCAGCAGCTTAGGAACAGCCTACTACGAGCAGTACTTC.

V is TRBV15 and J is TRBJ2-1; 8 bases align to TRBD2. The germline CDR1 and CDR2 sequences are LNHNV and YYDKDF (reference sequence). This CDR3 is built from 15 residues. Trimming cost V 6 bases and J 2 bases; bases outside gene matches: 6. The CDR3 region has the DNA TGTGCCACCAGTCACCCTAGCGGGCCCTACAATGAGCAGTTCTTC. Translating gives CATSHPSGPYNEQFF.

This clonotype was seen a few times. The chain joins TRBV12-3 or TRBV12-4 to TRBJ2-4; D may correspond to TRBD1 or TRBD2 (6 bases each). Trimming took 6 bases from V and 9 from J, leaving 15 bases between them. The CDR3 sequence is 13 residues long. CDR3 bases: TGTGCCAGCAGCCTTAGACAGGAGGGCATTCAGTACTTC. Protein product: CASSLRQEGIQYF.

This clonotype was counted a few times. The J gene is TRBJ2-3, the V gene TRBV20-1; 7 positions match TRBD2. The CDR3 loop spans 14 amino acids. Losses at the gene ends were 5 bases for V and 0 bases for J; bases not matched to a gene: 5. CDR1 is DFQATT and CDR2 is SNEGSKA in the germline V gene (reference sequence). Here the CDR3 DNA reads TGCAGTGCTCGTAGCGGGCCTAGCACAGATACGCAGTATTTT. Its translation: CSARSGPSTDTQYF.

The gene calls are TRBV20-1 and TRBJ2-1; TRBD2 matches 11 bases. V shed 6 bases, J shed 9 bases, and the junction held 7 bases outside the gene matches. Germline V lookup: CDR1 DFQATT, CDR2 SNEGSKA (reference sequence). The CDR3 totals 13 residues. CDR3 DNA sequence: TGCAGTGCCTCCGTGGGACTAGCGGTTGAGCAGTTCTTC. Translating it yields CSASVGLAVEQFF.

The rearrangement uses TRBV11-2 and TRBJ2-2, with 7 bases that match TRBD2. Germline V lookup: CDR1 SGHAT, CDR2 FQNNGV. V trimming: 3 bases; J trimming: 3 bases; junction bases outside the gene matches: 7. The CDR3 is 16 residues long. CDR3 loop: CASSFGREHHTGELFF. CDR3 DNA: TGTGCCAGCAGCTTCGGGCGGGAGCATCACACCGGGGAGCTGTTTTTT.

The rearrangement joins TRBV7-9 to TRBJ2-2; D is unclear. The CDR3 runs to 15 residues. Trimming left V 1 base short and J 0 bases short, with 6 bases between. Germline CDR1 SEHNR, CDR2 FQNEAQ (reference sequence). This chain's CDR3 is CASSLVHPNTGELFF. In DNA form, the CDR3 reads TGTGCCAGCAGCTTAGTCCATCCGAACACCGGGGAGCTGTTTTTT.

V usage is TRBV2 and J usage is TRBJ2-1; 9 bases align to TRBD2. This CDR3 spans 14 amino acids. Germline V gene sequence: CDR1 SNHLY, CDR2 FYNNEI. Trimming took 6 bases from V and 5 from J; bases not matched to a gene: 5. The CDR3 region has the DNA TGTGCCAGCAGGGTAGCGGGAGTTAACAATGAGCAGTTCTTC. As protein: CASRVAGVNNEQFF.

The V and J genes are TRBV15 and TRBJ1-1; unclear D gene. V dropped 0 bases and J dropped 10 bases, with 12 bases sitting between them. Looked up from germline, CDR1 is LNHNV and CDR2 is YYDKDF (reference sequence). The CDR3 extends over 13 amino acids. The CDR3 bases are TGTGCCACCAGCAGAGATCGGACTGTTGTAGCTTTCTTT. It yields the protein CATSRDRTVVAFF. Supplemented by reference TRBV15 and TRBJ1-1, the full variable domain reads DAMVIQNPRYQVTQFGKPVTLSCSQTLNHNVMYWYQQKSSQAPKLLFHYYDKDFNNEADTPDNFQSRRPNTSFCFLDIRSPGLGDTAMYLCATSRDRTVVAFFGQGTRLTVV.

In this sample, this clonotype turned up a few times. The genes are TRBV7-2 and TRBJ2-1; 11 nucleotides line up with TRBD2. Per the germline V gene, CDR1 is SGHTA and CDR2 is FQGNSA. V shed 5 bases, J shed 9 bases, and the junction held 9 bases outside the gene matches. This CDR3 region has 15 residues. CDR3 region: CASSIGLAGLAEQFF. Written as DNA, the CDR3 is TGTGCCAGCAGCATCGGACTAGCGGGCCTGGCTGAGCAGTTCTTC.

The chain links TRBV7-9 to TRBJ1-1; perhaps TRBD1 as D (6 bases). The CDR3 extends over 14 amino acids. Trimming shortened V by 7 bases and J by 1 base, and 13 bases separated the two germline ends. Germline assignment: CDR1 SEHNR and CDR2 FQNEAQ (reference sequence). In DNA, the CDR3 is TGTGCCAGCACCGCAGGACAGACGAACACTGAAGCTTTCTTT. This sequence encodes CASTAGQTNTEAFF.

The chain joins TRBV7-2 to TRBJ2-1, with 8 bases lining up with TRBD2. In germline, CDR1 is SGHTA, CDR2 FQGNSA. The junction had 8 bases not matched to a gene; V was cut back by 5 bases and J by 5 bases. The CDR3 runs 15 residues. CDR3 in DNA: TGTGCCAGCAGCGGACCGGGACTAGGGGACAATGAGCAGTTCTTC. Protein sequence: CASSGPGLGDNEQFF.

The chain is built from TRBV12-3 or TRBV12-4 and TRBJ2-3; D is possibly TRBD2 (6 bases). CDR3 length equals 17 residues. V lost 3 bases to trimming and J lost 6 bases, with 22 bases between them. In nucleotides, the CDR3 is TGTGCCAGCAGTTTTTCTGCGGGACTCCCTTATTTCGATACGCAGTATTTT. This gives the protein CASSFSAGLPYFDTQYF.

The V gene is TRBV5-1, the J gene TRBJ2-2, with D possibly called TRBD1 or TRBD2 (5 bases each). Germline lookup yields CDR1 SGHRS and CDR2 YFSETQ. The CDR3 spans 14 residues. Trimming cost V 5 bases and J 1 base, with 9 bases left between them. The DNA of the CDR3 is TGCGCCAGCAGGGGACGGATGAACACCGGGGAGCTGTTTTTT. This sequence encodes CASRGRMNTGELFF.

A note on this clonotype: One junction end does not reproduce the germline sequence, and a read error may be involved. The chain is built from TRBV9 and TRBJ2-1, with 7 bases that match TRBD2. CDR1 SGDLS and CDR2 YYNGEE come from the germline V gene. The CDR3 has 15 amino acids. CDR3 sequence reads: CASSADLAGVRPPLF. The CDR3, as DNA: TGTGCCAGCAGCGCGGACTTGGCGGGGGTTCGCCCTCCCCTCTTC.

The table lists this clonotype with a few counts. V and J are TRBV6-5 and TRBJ2-1, with D perhaps given as TRBD1 or TRBD2 (5 bases each). Trimming cost V 4 bases and J 10 bases, with 20 bases left between them. The CDR3 contains 15 residues. The germline V gene encodes CDR1 MNHEY and CDR2 SVGAGI. Here the CDR3 DNA reads TGTGCCAGCAGTTCCTCCGGGACCCACGTCAACGAGCAGTTCTTC. It is translated as CASSSSGTHVNEQFF.

This chain links TRBV4-3 with TRBJ1-2; 9 bases are shared with TRBD1. Germline CDR1 LGHNA, CDR2 YSLEER. V lost 0 bases to trimming and J lost 4 bases; unmatched junction nucleotides: 6. This CDR3 spans 16 amino acids. The DNA of the CDR3 is TGCGCCAGCAGCCAAGATCGGGACAGGGTGGCCTATGGCTACACCTTC. Its translation: CASSQDRDRVAYGYTF.

The chain is built from TRBV12-3 or TRBV12-4 and TRBJ2-1; 7 nucleotides match TRBD1. This CDR3 has 15 amino acids. V lost 6 bases, J lost 8 bases, and 13 bases stayed unmatched. The CDR3, as DNA: TGTGCCAGCAGAGCTCAGGGGGAATTCATCGATGAGCAGTTCTTC. Its protein product is CASRAQGEFIDEQFF.

CDR3 DNA sequence: TGTGCCAGCAAGGATAGGGTGAATCAGCCCCAGCATTTT. Amino acids: CASKDRVNQPQHF. V gene TRBV12-3 or TRBV12-4 combines with J gene TRBJ1-5, with D hard to call. Trimming removed 7 bases from V and 4 bases from J, with 11 bases in between. This CDR3 contains 13 residues.

The CDR3 spells CASSAPRGEAFF. As DNA, the CDR3 is TGTGCCAGCAGCGCCCCTCGGGGGGAAGCTTTCTTT. The rearrangement joins TRBV11-1 to TRBJ1-1; D possibly corresponds to TRBD1 (5 bases). Germline V gives CDR1 SGHAT, CDR2 FQDESV (reference sequence). Between the trimmed V and J ends, which lost 5 bases and 8 bases, there was a span of 12 bases. CDR3 length: 12 amino acids.